This TCR beta chain was documented in a study of cytomegalovirus exposure and HLA in healthy donors. Study in general: The platform used for the 95 to 150 validation repertoires matched that of the approximately 670 first-cohort repertoires, a later analysis reported. Study-level results: Reportedly, diagnosis of cytomegalovirus status by the classifier showed high specificity and sensitivity. It was found in a later analysis that first-cohort TCR clusters tended to co-occur in the roughly 120 validation repertoires. Altogether, some 170 TCR beta chains were recorded as cytomegalovirus-associated.

The CDR3 is 16 residues long. Germline V gives CDR1 SSHAT, CDR2 FNYEAQ (reference sequence). The data were produced by immunoSEQ multiplex PCR, yet TCRdb's version contains in-frame clones alone and is incomplete. This sample has some 150,000 clones; around nine tenths occur once, and the top ten carry roughly 2.6%. A note on this clone: Its antigen remains unknown. One junction end disagrees with the germline gene, perhaps due to a read error.

Sequenced: PBMCs. The TCR sequence derives from a man between 18 and 29 years old in good health and CMV-seropositive. The V call is TRBV7-7, the J call TRBJ2-5, with TRBD2 matching over 10 bases. CDR3 sequence reads: CASSLWLAGDEETQYF. The CDR3 nucleotides are TGTGCTAGCAGCTTGTGGCTAGCGGGAGATGAGGAGACCCAGTACTTC.